This note documents a single TCR beta chain sequence. This clone was seen a handful of times. Which antigen it targets is not known. No base qualities exist here, and no much larger clone lies one base off it. TCRbeta CDR3 regions were amplified from genomic DNA by means of the immunoSEQ Assay, a bias-controlled multiplex PCR. In the source study's methods: Within the assay, amplification of reference gene primers was used to estimate how many nucleated cells each sample contained. To quantify the absolute abundance of each unique TCRbeta CDR3 rearrangement, sequence reads were collapsed and filtered. For each sample, productive Simpson clonality was calculated as the square root of Simpson's diversity index across productive rearrangements. TCRdb retrieved this table from immuneACCESS and kept in-frame rearrangements only. Not all clones are present; in checked studies, unresolved V genes account for under half, and no reason is known for the remainder. The DNA gave D and trimming, while V, J and clone size come from that table. The sample contains roughly 330,000 clones, around 83% of them found a single time. The ten largest clones capture approximately 1.2% of the sample.

This sample was taken from a study of blood T cell repertoires in COVID-19 (TCRdb year 2020). About the full investigation: Samples from collaborators originated in the United States, Italy and Spain and spanned both the acute and convalescent phases of COVID-19. The dataset comprised deeply sampled blood TCRbeta repertoires from subjects exposed to, actively infected with, or recovered from COVID-19. Sample metadata almost always included a de-identified subject ID, COVID-19 status, age in years and sex. Where HLA class I and class II types were available, the types were taken from metadata supplied by the sample provider, not from assay-based typing. Samples came from the ongoing ImmuneRACE study (first 160 participants) plus 1,254 subjects from 6 global collaborators. The repertoires were released in a freely available public database meant as a resource for research on the immune response to SARS-CoV-2. The prospective study material was composed of cDNA or gDNA derived from T cells, B-cell-depleted T cells, or PBMCs. Here is what the overall study found, with its caveats: How much clinical and demographic metadata was included differed by source and by participant, and the metadata was provided uncurated.

Each collaborating institution followed its own protocols to collect whole blood in K2EDTA tubes. For TCRbeta analysis, collaborator samples were shipped as frozen whole blood, as isolated PBMCs, or as DNA extracted from either sample type. The CDR3, from cysteine to phenylalanine, totals 13 residues. The DNA shown is the 39-base CDR3, in frame from base 1. The germline V gene encodes CDR1 LNHDA and CDR2 SQIVND (reference sequence). Trimming removed 7 bases from V and 4 bases from J; the gene matches leave 3 bases unexplained. The origin of this receptor is a woman between 45 and 65 years old with acute or convalescent COVID-19. Here the chain combines TRBV19 and TRBJ2-7, with 11 bases aligning to TRBD1. The specimen sequenced was peripheral blood. The nucleotide sequence reads as follows: TGTGCCAGTATGGGGACAGGGGGGTACGAGCAGTACTTC. Its amino acids are CASMGTGGYEQYF.